The clone carrying this T cell receptor (beta chain) was detected a few times. Its antigen is currently unknown. This entry is derived from a study of cytomegalovirus exposure and HLA in healthy donors. CDR1 is MNHEY, CDR2 SVGAGI, per germline. The CDR3 contains 11 residues. Trimming left V 4 bases short and J 3 bases short, with 4 bases between. Study-level findings and limits: The authors excluded some V segments, including TRBV6-2 and TRBV6-3, as indistinguishable. The authors reported that TCR beta sequences could predict HLA-A and HLA-B alleles. These predictions were accurate for most subjects in the first cohort.

There were likely unrecorded immune exposures, though donors were nominally healthy when sampled. It was with 60 Vbeta and 13 Jbeta primers that the PCR ran. Per the authors' pipeline: Approximately 11 million shared chains were among the roughly 80 million unique TCR beta chains that a later analysis counted. Some clones are missing from TCRdb's copy, which holds only in-frame ones; the method was immunoSEQ multiplex PCR. V and J calls and clone size are given by that table; D and trimming were obtained from the DNA. Of hundreds of thousands of clones in the sample, approximately 80% were seen once.

Material for sequencing was PBMCs. The TCR was taken from a girl aged 5-17 years in good health and CMV-seronegative. V and J are TRBV6-5 and TRBJ2-7; D is uncertain. CDR3 coding DNA: TGTGCCAGCAGTTCTAACTACGAGCAGTACTTC. This sequence encodes CASSSNYEQYF.